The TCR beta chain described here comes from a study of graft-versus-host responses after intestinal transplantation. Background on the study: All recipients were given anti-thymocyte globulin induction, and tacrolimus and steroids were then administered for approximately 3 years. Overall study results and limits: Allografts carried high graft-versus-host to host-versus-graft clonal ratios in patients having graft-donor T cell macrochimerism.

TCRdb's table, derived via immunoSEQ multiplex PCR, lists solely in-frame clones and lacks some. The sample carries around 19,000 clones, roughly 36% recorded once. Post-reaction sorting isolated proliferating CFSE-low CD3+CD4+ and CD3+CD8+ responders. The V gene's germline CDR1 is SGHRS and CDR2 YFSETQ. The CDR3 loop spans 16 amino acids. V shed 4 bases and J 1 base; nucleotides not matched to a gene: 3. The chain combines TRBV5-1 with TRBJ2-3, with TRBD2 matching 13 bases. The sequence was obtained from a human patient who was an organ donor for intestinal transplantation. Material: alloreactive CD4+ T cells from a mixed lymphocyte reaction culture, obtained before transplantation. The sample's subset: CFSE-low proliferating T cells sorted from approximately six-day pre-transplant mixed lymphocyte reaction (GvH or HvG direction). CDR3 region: CASSRGTSGGTDTQYF. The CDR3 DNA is TGCGCCAGCAGCCGCGGGACTAGCGGGGGCACAGATACGCAGTATTTT.